This T cell receptor beta chain appears in the sequencing data of a study of T cell responses to AZD1222 COVID-19 vaccine. Assay: immunoSEQ multiplex PCR; the TCRdb copy retains only in-frame clones and omits some. The data show fewer than 180,000 clones, with 90% seen just once and about 3.2% held by the top ten. Study-level findings and limits: Following two doses of AZD1222, Spike-specific TCR breadth and depth rose. Within unmutated variant regions lay the reported targets of nearly half of spike-specific TCRs. Spike-wide coverage was observed for vaccine-associated CD4 TCRs, with dominant responses at 160-218 and 743-854.

V was shortened by 1 base and J by 4 bases, with 8 bases between the two germline ends. Germline values: CDR1 SGHNT, CDR2 YYREEE (reference sequence). The CDR3 length is 13 residues. The sample holds a few counts of this clone. Its antigen is unknown. Specimen: peripheral blood, collected 28 days after the second AZD1222 dose. The chain joins TRBV5-4 to TRBJ1-1; a weak D match, TRBD1 (6 bases). This clonotype originated in an adult who received the AZD1222 COVID-19 vaccine. CDR3 nucleotide sequence: TGTGCCAGCAGCTTGATGGGGGCCACTGAAGCTTTCTTT. Translation: CASSLMGATEAFF.